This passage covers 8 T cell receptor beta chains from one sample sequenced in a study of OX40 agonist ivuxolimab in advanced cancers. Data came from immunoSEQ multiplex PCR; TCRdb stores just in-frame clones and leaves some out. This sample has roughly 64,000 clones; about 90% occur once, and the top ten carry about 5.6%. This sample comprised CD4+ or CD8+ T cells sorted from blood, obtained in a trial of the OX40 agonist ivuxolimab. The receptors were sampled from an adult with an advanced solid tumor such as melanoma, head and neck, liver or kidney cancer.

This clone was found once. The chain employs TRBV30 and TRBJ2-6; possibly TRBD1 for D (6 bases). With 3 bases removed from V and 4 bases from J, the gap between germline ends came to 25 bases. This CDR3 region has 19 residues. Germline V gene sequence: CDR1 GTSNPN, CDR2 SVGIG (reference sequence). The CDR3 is CAWRPPSRSLRGGANVLTF. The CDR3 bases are TGTGCCTGGAGACCCCCTTCGCGCTCCCTTAGGGGGGGGGCCAACGTCCTGACTTTC.

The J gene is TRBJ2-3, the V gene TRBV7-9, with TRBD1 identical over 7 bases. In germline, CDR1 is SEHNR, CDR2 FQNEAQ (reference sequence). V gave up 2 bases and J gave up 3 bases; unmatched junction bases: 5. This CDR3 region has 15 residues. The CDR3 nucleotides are TGTGCCAGCAGCTTATATGGACAGGTGACAGATACGCAGTATTTT. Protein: CASSLYGQVTDTQYF.

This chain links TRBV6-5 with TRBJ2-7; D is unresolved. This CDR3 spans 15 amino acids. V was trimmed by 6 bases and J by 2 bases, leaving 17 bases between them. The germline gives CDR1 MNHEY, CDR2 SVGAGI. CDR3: CASRAGRPSPYEQYF. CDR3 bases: TGTGCCAGCAGGGCAGGCCGTCCATCGCCCTACGAGCAGTACTTC.

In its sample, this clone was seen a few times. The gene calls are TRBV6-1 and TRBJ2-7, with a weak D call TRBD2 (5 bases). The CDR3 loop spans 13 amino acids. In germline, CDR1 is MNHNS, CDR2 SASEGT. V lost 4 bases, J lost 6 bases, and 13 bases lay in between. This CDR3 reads CASSGGLPGEQYF. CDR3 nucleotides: TGTGCCAGCAGTGGTGGACTTCCCGGCGAGCAGTACTTC.

The CDR3 loop reads CASGSGGLATDTQYF. CDR3 nucleotide sequence: TGCGCCAGCGGTAGTGGCGGGTTGGCGACAGATACGCAGTATTTT. The gene calls are TRBV5-1 and TRBJ2-3; a weak D match, TRBD2 (5 bases). The germline CDR1 and CDR2 sequences are SGHRS and YFSETQ. This CDR3 has 15 residues. V was shortened by 7 bases and J by 3 bases, with 18 bases between the two germline ends.

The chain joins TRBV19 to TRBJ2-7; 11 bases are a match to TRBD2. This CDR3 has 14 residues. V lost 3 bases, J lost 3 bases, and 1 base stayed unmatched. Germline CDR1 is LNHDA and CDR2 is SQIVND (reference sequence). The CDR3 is CASSMTSGNYEQYF. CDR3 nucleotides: TGTGCCAGTAGTATGACTAGCGGGAACTACGAGCAGTACTTC.

The CDR3: CASRPGQGMGAEYF. The DNA for the CDR3 is TGTGCCAGTAGGCCGGGACAGGGGATGGGGGCGGAGTACTTC. The chain recombines TRBV19 with TRBJ2-5; 10 bases map to TRBD1. Germline values: CDR1 LNHDA, CDR2 SQIVND (reference sequence). Losses at the gene ends were 6 bases for V and 12 bases for J; bases not matched to a gene: 13. The CDR3 runs 14 residues.

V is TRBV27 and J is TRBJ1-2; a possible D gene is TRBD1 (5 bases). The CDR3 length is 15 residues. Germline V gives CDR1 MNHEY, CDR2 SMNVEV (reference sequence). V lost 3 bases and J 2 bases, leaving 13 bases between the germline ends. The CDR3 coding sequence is TGTGCCAGCAGTTTTCGACCCCAGGGAAACTATGGCTACACCTTC. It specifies CASSFRPQGNYGYTF.